These 10 T cell receptor beta chains were all obtained from the same sample, sequenced in a study of blood T cell repertoires in COVID-19. Produced via immunoSEQ multiplex PCR; TCRdb's table is partial and in-frame only. The sample yields some 80,000 clones, 80% seen once. The sequenced material came from peripheral blood. These receptors were obtained from a woman in her forties with active or convalescent COVID-19.

The chain has TRBV30 and TRBJ2-7; maybe TRBD2 (6 bases). The CDR3 loop spans 16 amino acids. Germline V lookup: CDR1 GTSNPN, CDR2 SVGIG (reference sequence). The V and J ends lost 0 bases and 3 bases respectively, with 18 bases between them. CDR3 sequence reads: CAWSVSLGRRIYEQYF. The DNA for the CDR3 is TGTGCCTGGAGTGTATCCCTTGGGAGGAGAATCTACGAGCAGTACTTC.

The chain recombines TRBV28 with TRBJ1-2; possibly TRBD1 for D (6 bases). V shed 5 bases and J shed 5 bases, with 18 bases lying between them. The CDR3 covers 15 residues. Per the germline V gene, CDR1 is MDHEN and CDR2 is SYDVKM. The DNA of the CDR3 is TGTGCCAGCAGTACAAGACAGGCGGTGGAATATGGCTACACCTTC. It is translated as CASSTRQAVEYGYTF.

The chain is built from TRBV11-2 and TRBJ1-1; D perhaps matches TRBD1 (5 bases). Germline V gene sequence: CDR1 SGHAT, CDR2 FQNNGV. The CDR3 is 14 amino acids. V was cut by 3 bases and J by 1 base, with 9 bases left in between. CDR3 sequence (DNA): TGTGCCAGCAGCTTTTCGACAGCGAACACTGAAGCTTTCTTT. Translating it yields CASSFSTANTEAFF.

The genes are TRBV11-3 and TRBJ2-2; D perhaps matches TRBD2 (6 bases). Germline CDR1 reads SGHNT; CDR2 reads YENEEA. This CDR3 has 16 residues. V was shortened by 3 bases and J by 2 bases, with 13 bases between the two germline ends. This chain's CDR3 is CASSLGLAINTGELFF. CDR3 in DNA: TGTGCCAGCAGCTTGGGGCTAGCGATTAACACCGGGGAGCTGTTTTTT.

The genes are TRBV9 and TRBJ2-5; maybe TRBD2 (5 bases). Trimming took off 4 bases at V and 5 bases at J, with 9 bases between the two ends. The germline gives CDR1 SGDLS, CDR2 YYNGEE. The CDR3 is made up of 12 amino acids. CDR3 sequence: CASSRGSETQYF. CDR3 coding DNA: TGTGCCAGCAGCCGGGGTAGCGAGACCCAGTACTTC.

The V gene is TRBV12-5, the J gene TRBJ2-6; the match to TRBD1 covers 7 bases. After removal of 5 bases from V and 2 bases from J, the junction contained 3 bases not matched to a gene. The V gene's germline CDR1 is LGHNT and CDR2 FRNRAP. This CDR3 spans 15 amino acids. The CDR3 DNA sequence: TGTGCTAGTGGTCGAGACAGGGCTGGGGCCAACGTCCTGACTTTC. Protein sequence: CASGRDRAGANVLTF.

The V call is TRBV7-9, the J call TRBJ2-5; D is possibly TRBD2 (5 bases). V shed 5 bases and J shed 7 bases, with 17 bases lying between them. This CDR3 is built from 14 residues. Germline V lookup: CDR1 SEHNR, CDR2 FQNEAQ (reference sequence). CDR3 nucleotide sequence: TGTGCCAGCAGCATTCCTAGCCCCCTTGGGACCCAGTACTTC. Encoded protein: CASSIPSPLGTQYF. Full variable domain (rest looked up from reference TRBV7-9 and TRBJ2-5): DTGVSQNPRHKITKRGQNVTFRCDPISEHNRLYWYRQTLGQGPEFLTYFQNEAQLEKSRLLSDRFSAERPKGSFSTLEIQRTEQGDSAMYLCASSIPSPLGTQYFGPGTRLLVL.

The rearrangement uses TRBV28 and TRBJ2-7; the D is unclear. CDR1 is MDHEN, CDR2 SYDVKM, per germline. The CDR3 extends over 15 amino acids. Trimming shortened V by 2 bases and J by 0 bases, and 11 bases separated the two germline ends. CDR3 coding DNA: TGTGCCAGCAGTTTACTGCAGGCGAGCTCCTACGAGCAGTACTTC. This translates into CASSLLQASSYEQYF.

The CDR3 nucleotides read TGTGCCAGCAGCTTAGCGGCCAGTAGCTCACCCCTCCACTTT. This translates into CASSLAASSSPLHF. The rearrangement uses TRBV7-9 and TRBJ1-6, with unresolved D. The CDR3 covers 14 residues. Trimming removed 0 bases from V and 10 bases from J, with 10 bases in between. Germline V lookup: CDR1 SEHNR, CDR2 FQNEAQ (reference sequence).

The rearrangement joins TRBV9 to TRBJ1-2; 11 nucleotides line up with TRBD1. The CDR3 is 17 residues long. V was clipped by 6 bases and J by 6 bases; unmatched bases: 16. Germline assignment: CDR1 SGDLS and CDR2 YYNGEE. The CDR3 bases are TGTGCCAGCACCCCTAACCTAGGGACAGGGGGGCGGAATGGCTACACCTTC. Translation: CASTPNLGTGGRNGYTF.